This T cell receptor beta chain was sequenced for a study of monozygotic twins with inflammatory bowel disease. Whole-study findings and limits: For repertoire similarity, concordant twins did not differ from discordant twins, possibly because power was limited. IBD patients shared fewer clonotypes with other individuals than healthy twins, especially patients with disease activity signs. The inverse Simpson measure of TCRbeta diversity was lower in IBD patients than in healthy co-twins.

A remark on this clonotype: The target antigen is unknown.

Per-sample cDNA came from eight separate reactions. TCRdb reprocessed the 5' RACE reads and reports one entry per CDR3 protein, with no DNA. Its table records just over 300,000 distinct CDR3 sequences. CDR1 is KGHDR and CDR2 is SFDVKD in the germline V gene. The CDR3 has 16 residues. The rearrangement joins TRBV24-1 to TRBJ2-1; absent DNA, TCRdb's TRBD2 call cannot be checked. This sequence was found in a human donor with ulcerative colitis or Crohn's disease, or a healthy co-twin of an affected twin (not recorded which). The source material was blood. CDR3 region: CATSDAAGERSGEQFF.